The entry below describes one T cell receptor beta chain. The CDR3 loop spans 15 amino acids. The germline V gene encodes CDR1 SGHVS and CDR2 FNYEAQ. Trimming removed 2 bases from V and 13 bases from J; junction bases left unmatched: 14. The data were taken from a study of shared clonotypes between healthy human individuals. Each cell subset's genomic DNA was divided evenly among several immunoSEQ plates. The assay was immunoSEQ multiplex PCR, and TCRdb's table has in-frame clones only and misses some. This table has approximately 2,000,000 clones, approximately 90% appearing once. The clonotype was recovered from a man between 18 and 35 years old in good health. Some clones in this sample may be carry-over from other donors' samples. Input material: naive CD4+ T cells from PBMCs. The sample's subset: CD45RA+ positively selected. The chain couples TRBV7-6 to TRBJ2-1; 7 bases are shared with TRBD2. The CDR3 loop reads CASSLPVSASGAQFF. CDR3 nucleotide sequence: TGTGCCAGCAGCTTACCCGTCTCGGCTAGCGGAGCTCAGTTCTTC.